These 13 T cell receptor beta chains came from one sample sequenced in a study of cytomegalovirus exposure and HLA in healthy donors. The repertoire was sequenced with immunoSEQ multiplex PCR; TCRdb's copy has only in-frame clones and lacks some. The sample records 230,000 or so clones, about 91% being singletons. Sequencing was performed on PBMCs. Every receptor here comes from a woman aged 18 to 35 in good health and CMV-seronegative.

This chain links TRBV15 with TRBJ1-3; no reliable D call. Germline V gene lookup returns CDR1 LNHNV and CDR2 YYDKDF (reference sequence). CDR3 length: 14 amino acids. Trimming took off 1 base at V and 4 bases at J, with 8 bases between the two ends. As DNA, the CDR3 is TGTGCCACCAGCAGAGGTTCGCAGGGAAACACCATATATTTT. Translated: CATSRGSQGNTIYF.

This rearrangement joins TRBV9 to TRBJ2-1, with 13 bases that match TRBD2. The CDR3 spans 19 residues. The V gene's germline CDR1 is SGDLS and CDR2 YYNGEE. Germline trimming cut 1 base from V and 2 bases from J; bases unmatched to any gene: 9. In DNA, the CDR3 is TGTGCCAGCAGCGTAAGAAAAGGGGGGACTAGCGGGACCTACAATGAGCAGTTCTTC. As protein: CASSVRKGGTSGTYNEQFF.

CDR3: CASSYAGEGYNEQFF. The CDR3, as DNA: TGTGCCAGCAGTTATGCGGGGGAGGGCTACAATGAGCAGTTCTTC. The chain links TRBV6-5 to TRBJ2-1, with 7 bases matching TRBD2. The CDR3 has 15 residues. The ends lost 3 bases at V and 3 bases at J; junction bases unmatched: 5. Per germline, CDR1 MNHEY and CDR2 SVGAGI.

V gene TRBV7-8 combines with J gene TRBJ1-1; no firm D call. V dropped 5 bases and J dropped 3 bases, with 13 bases sitting between them. Germline V gives CDR1 SGHVS, CDR2 FQNEAQ. This CDR3 contains 14 residues. CDR3 coding DNA: TGTGCCAGCAGCCCGATGAGGGAATACACTGAAGCTTTCTTT. Its protein product is CASSPMREYTEAFF. Supplemented by reference TRBV7-8 and TRBJ1-1, the full variable domain reads GAGVSQSPRYKVAKRGQDVALRCDPISGHVSLFWYQQALGQGPEFLTYFQNEAQLDKSGLPSDRFFAERPEGSVSTLKIQRTQQEDSAVYLCASSPMREYTEAFFGQGTRLTVV.

The chain combines TRBV7-9 with TRBJ1-5; D unresolved. The V end lost 5 bases, the J end lost 0 bases, and 14 bases lay between the germline ends. Germline CDR1 is SEHNR and CDR2 is FQNEAQ (reference sequence). The CDR3 has 16 amino acids. Here the CDR3 reads CASSHAGENSNQPQHF. The CDR3 DNA sequence: TGTGCCAGCAGCCACGCCGGGGAGAATAGCAATCAGCCCCAGCATTTT. Looking up the rest from reference TRBV7-9 and TRBJ1-5 gives the full variable domain: DTGVSQNPRHKITKRGQNVTFRCDPISEHNRLYWYRQTLGQGPEFLTYFQNEAQLEKSRLLSDRFSAERPKGSFSTLEIQRTEQGDSAMYLCASSHAGENSNQPQHFGDGTRLSIL.

The chain uses TRBV4-1 and TRBJ2-1, with TRBD2 matching over 7 bases. Per the germline V gene, CDR1 is MGHRA and CDR2 is YSYEKL. The CDR3 loop spans 15 amino acids. J gave up 3 bases and V 5 bases, and 7 bases lay outside the gene matches. CDR3 in DNA: TGCGCCAGCAGCTTTCTAGCGGTTTACTACAATGAGCAGTTCTTC. Its protein product is CASSFLAVYYNEQFF.

This clone was counted a single time. This chain joins TRBV13 and TRBJ1-1; D remains unclear. Trimming took 3 bases from V and 4 from J, leaving 15 bases between them. The germline V gene has CDR1 PRHDT and CDR2 FYEKMQ (reference sequence). The CDR3 has 15 amino acids. Here the CDR3 reads CASSFGLPTSTEAFF. The CDR3, as DNA: TGTGCCAGCAGCTTTGGTTTACCCACTTCCACTGAAGCTTTCTTT.

The V call is TRBV27, the J call TRBJ2-7; possible D gene TRBD2, 6 bases. The CDR3 has 15 amino acids. Trimming removed 6 bases at V and 7 bases at J, with 22 bases between. Germline CDR1 reads MNHEY; CDR2 reads SMNVEV (reference sequence). CDR3 protein: CASRRDSSTLGEQYF. The CDR3, as DNA: TGTGCCAGCAGGCGGGACTCTTCTACCTTGGGGGAGCAGTACTTC.

The V and J genes are TRBV28 and TRBJ2-2; TRBD2 is a possible D gene (6 bases). The V end lost 3 bases, the J end lost 4 bases, and 15 bases lay between the germline ends. CDR1 is MDHEN and CDR2 is SYDVKM in the germline V gene. The CDR3 extends over 16 amino acids. CDR3 sequence reads: CASSLGQGLATGELFF. Written as DNA, the CDR3 is TGTGCCAGCAGTTTGGGGCAGGGACTTGCCACCGGGGAGCTGTTTTTT.

V and J are TRBV6-6 and TRBJ1-2; 8 bases fit TRBD1. The CDR3 length is 15 residues. Germline CDR1 reads MNHNY; CDR2 reads SVGAGI (reference sequence). Trimming took 2 bases from V and 0 from J; bases not matched to a gene: 2. The CDR3 protein is CASSYGTGSNYGYTF. The CDR3 nucleotides read TGTGCCAGCAGTTACGGGACAGGTTCTAACTATGGCTACACCTTC.

The chain combines TRBV9 with TRBJ1-1; TRBD1 matches at 10 bases. CDR3 length: 14 amino acids. Unmatched junction bases numbered 3, after V lost 3 bases and J lost 4 bases. The germline V gene has CDR1 SGDLS and CDR2 YYNGEE. This CDR3 reads CASSDGQGGTEAFF. The CDR3 DNA follows: TGTGCCAGCAGCGACGGACAGGGGGGCACTGAAGCTTTCTTT.

J is TRBJ2-1 and V is TRBV7-8, with 8 positions matching TRBD1. The V and J ends lost 5 bases and 1 base, in that order; junction bases with no gene match: 4. Germline values: CDR1 SGHVS, CDR2 FQNEAQ. The CDR3 runs to 15 residues. The CDR3 DNA reads TGTGCCAGCAGCCAAGACAGGGGATCCTACAATGAGCAGTTCTTC. It yields the protein CASSQDRGSYNEQFF. The full variable domain, in which reference TRBV7-8 and TRBJ2-1 provide the parts outside the CDR3, is GAGVSQSPRYKVAKRGQDVALRCDPISGHVSLFWYQQALGQGPEFLTYFQNEAQLDKSGLPSDRFFAERPEGSVSTLKIQRTQQEDSAVYLCASSQDRGSYNEQFFGPGTRLTVL.

Points on this clone: The sample carries other DNA sequences with the same CDR3. CDR3 coding DNA: TGTGCCAGCAGTTTCGGCAGGGAAGAGACCCAGTACTTC. It codes for CASSFGREETQYF. This chain uses TRBV28 with TRBJ2-5; TRBD1 is a possible D gene (5 bases). CDR1 is MDHEN and CDR2 is SYDVKM in the germline V gene. The CDR3 sequence is 13 residues long. V was clipped by 3 bases and J by 3 bases, with 8 bases between them.